Shown below are 30 T cell receptor beta chains from a single sample sequenced in a study of blood T cell repertoires in COVID-19. Sequencing was performed with immunoSEQ multiplex PCR; in TCRdb, only in-frame clones are kept and a portion is missing. The table has about 370,000 clones, 80% to 90% seen once; the top ten hold 1%. Material for sequencing was PBMCs or T cells enriched from blood (not recorded which). Source of these receptors: a man between 18 and 29 years old who had recovered from COVID-19.

V is TRBV6-2 or TRBV6-3 and J is TRBJ2-1; 14 nucleotides match TRBD2. The CDR3 is 21 amino acids. With 2 bases clipped from V and 3 bases from J, the junction kept 15 bases outside the gene matches. Germline V gives CDR1 MNHEY, CDR2 SVGEGT. The CDR3 DNA is TGTGCCAGCAGTTACGATGAGGGACTAGCGGGAGTCAATGCAAGCTACAATGAGCAGTTCTTC. It translates to CASSYDEGLAGVNASYNEQFF.

This sequence joins TRBV19 and TRBJ1-4, with D possibly being TRBD1 (5 bases). Germline lookup yields CDR1 LNHDA and CDR2 SQIVND (reference sequence). V was pared by 7 bases and J by 0 bases, with 15 bases between. This CDR3 spans 16 amino acids. CDR3 amino acids: CASIRLSGATNEKLFF. CDR3 bases: TGTGCCAGTATTAGACTGTCGGGGGCAACTAATGAAAAACTGTTTTTT.

The gene calls are TRBV27 and TRBJ2-1; 10 nucleotides align to TRBD2. Looked up from germline, CDR1 is MNHEY and CDR2 is SMNVEV (reference sequence). The CDR3 has 15 amino acids. V was clipped by 5 bases and J by 4 bases; unmatched bases: 5. The CDR3 is CASSRTSGGYNEQFF. As DNA, the CDR3 is TGTGCCAGCAGTCGGACTAGCGGAGGATACAATGAGCAGTTCTTC.

CDR3 residues: CASSMATVRTYNEQFF. The CDR3 DNA is TGTGCCAGTAGTATGGCGACAGTGCGGACCTACAATGAGCAGTTCTTC. The chain recombines TRBV19 with TRBJ2-1; possible D gene TRBD1, 5 bases. The CDR3 sequence is 16 residues long. Germline CDR1 is LNHDA and CDR2 is SQIVND (reference sequence). The V and J ends lost 3 bases and 2 bases respectively, with 14 bases between them.

V is TRBV3-1 (or the pseudogene TRBV3-2) and J is TRBJ2-7; D may be TRBD1 (5 bases). Trimming left V 3 bases short and J 3 bases short, with 12 bases between. CDR1 is LGHDT and CDR2 is YNNKEL in the germline V gene (reference sequence). The CDR3 totals 14 residues. CDR3 loop: CASSHFQGDYEQYF. In DNA form, the CDR3 reads TGTGCCAGCAGCCACTTTCAGGGTGACTACGAGCAGTACTTC.

The genes are TRBV18 and TRBJ1-6; D gene uncertain. This CDR3 spans 15 amino acids. V was cut by 0 bases and J by 7 bases, with 10 bases left in between. Germline CDR1 is KGHSH and CDR2 is LQKENI. The CDR3 spells CASSPPANWNSPLHF. The CDR3 coding sequence is TGTGCCAGCTCACCACCCGCCAACTGGAATTCACCCCTCCACTTT. Together with reference TRBV18 and TRBJ1-6, the CDR3 gives the full variable domain: NAGVMQNPRHLVRRRGQEARLRCSPMKGHSHVYWYRQLPEEGLKFMVYLQKENIIDESGMPKERFSAEFPKEGPSILRIQQVVRGDSAAYFCASSPPANWNSPLHFGNGTRLTVT.

The chain employs TRBV7-6 and TRBJ1-6; TRBD1 aligns across 10 bases. This CDR3 is built from 16 residues. The trim removed 5 bases at V and 4 bases at J, leaving 5 bases unmatched. Looked up from germline, CDR1 is SGHVS and CDR2 is FNYEAQ. CDR3 loop: CASSLRDRGYNSPLHF. The CDR3 coding sequence is TGTGCCAGCAGCCTCCGGGACAGGGGTTATAATTCACCCCTCCACTTT.

This chain links TRBV5-1 with TRBJ1-1, with TRBD1 matching over 7 bases. The ends lost 4 bases at V and 0 bases at J; junction bases unmatched: 9. This CDR3 region has 16 residues. Germline loops: CDR1 SGHRS, CDR2 YFSETQ. The CDR3 loop reads CASSTGQDYMNTEAFF. DNA of the CDR3: TGCGCCAGCAGCACAGGACAGGACTACATGAACACTGAAGCTTTCTTT.

J is TRBJ2-2 and V is TRBV24-1; 8 bases match TRBD2. CDR1 KGHDR and CDR2 SFDVKD come from the germline V gene. V was clipped by 4 bases and J by 3 bases; unmatched bases: 6. This CDR3 region has 16 residues. The CDR3 sequence is CATSDPGGPYTGELFF. For the CDR3, the DNA is TGTGCCACCAGTGACCCGGGAGGGCCGTACACCGGGGAGCTGTTTTTT.

This chain links TRBV7-6 with TRBJ1-5; D gene ambiguous. This CDR3 region has 15 residues. Looked up from germline, CDR1 is SGHVS and CDR2 is FNYEAQ. The V end was cut by 0 bases, the J end by 3 bases, with 9 bases between. CDR3 sequence: CASSLAPGLNQPQHF. The CDR3 DNA follows: TGTGCCAGCAGCTTAGCGCCAGGCCTCAATCAGCCCCAGCATTTT.

The V call is TRBV19, the J call TRBJ2-7, with 9 bases aligning to TRBD2. Germline-derived CDR1 and CDR2 are LNHDA and SQIVND (reference sequence). This CDR3 has 14 amino acids. Unmatched junction bases numbered 6, after V lost 7 bases and J lost 2 bases. CDR3 in DNA: TGTGCCAGTACTAGCGGGATAGGCGCCTACGAGCAGTACTTC. Translation gives CASTSGIGAYEQYF.

This clone was observed once. This chain joins TRBV4-2 and TRBJ1-3; D uncertain. V was cut by 4 bases and J by 6 bases, with 16 bases left in between. The CDR3 has 15 residues. In germline, CDR1 is LGHNA, CDR2 YNFKEQ. The chain's CDR3 is CASSRSTAKSNTIYF. CDR3 nucleotide sequence: TGTGCCAGCAGCCGCAGTACAGCTAAGTCAAACACCATATATTTT.

Notes on this clone: Relative to the germline gene, one junction end is altered; a read error may explain this. The chain is built from TRBV27 and TRBJ1-1; 9 positions match TRBD1. The germline V gene has CDR1 MNHEY and CDR2 SMNVEV (reference sequence). The CDR3 loop spans 16 amino acids. The CDR3 DNA reads as TGTGCCAGCAGCGTTCTCGGGACAGGGCAGAACGCTGAAGCTTTCTTT. It encodes CASSVLGTGQNAEAFF.

This chain connects TRBV19 to TRBJ2-3; 7 bases are a match to TRBD2. Germline-derived CDR1 and CDR2 are LNHDA and SQIVND (reference sequence). J lost 3 bases, V lost 5 bases, and 11 bases had no gene match. This CDR3 is built from 16 residues. CDR3 amino acids: CASSHRERGPTDTQYF. The CDR3 region has the DNA TGTGCCAGTAGTCACCGTGAGCGGGGCCCGACAGATACGCAGTATTTT.

The gene calls are TRBV5-4 and TRBJ2-5, with 10 nucleotides matching TRBD1. V gave up 4 bases and J gave up 5 bases; unmatched junction bases: 5. Germline values: CDR1 SGHNT, CDR2 YYREEE (reference sequence). The CDR3 has 14 amino acids. The DNA of the CDR3 is TGTGCCAGCAGCCGACAGGGGGCTGTGGAGACCCAGTACTTC. This encodes CASSRQGAVETQYF.

The gene calls are TRBV11-3 and TRBJ1-1; D call uncertain. Trimming stripped 4 bases from V and 5 bases from J, with 11 bases between. Germline V gene data show CDR1 as SGHNT and CDR2 as YENEEA. This CDR3 comprises 13 residues. The CDR3 spells CASSSSGGTEAFF. CDR3 in DNA: TGTGCCAGCAGCTCCTCGGGTGGGACTGAAGCTTTCTTT.

The DNA for the CDR3 is TGTGCCAGCAGTCCCGATCAGCCGGGAGGCTACACCTTC. Translating it yields CASSPDQPGGYTF. The V and J genes are TRBV28 and TRBJ1-2; no definite D call. In germline, CDR1 is MDHEN, CDR2 SYDVKM. The CDR3 length is 13 residues. V was pared by 5 bases and J by 8 bases, with 15 bases between.

The V and J genes are TRBV4-1 and TRBJ2-7, with D perhaps matching TRBD1 (5 bases). The CDR3 has 17 residues. V lost 3 bases and J lost 7, with 25 bases in between. The germline V gene has CDR1 MGHRA and CDR2 YSYEKL. CDR3 coding DNA: TGCGCCAGCAGCCATAAACCTGTGGGGCCTGGGGCGAGAGAGCAGTACTTC. This sequence encodes CASSHKPVGPGAREQYF.

V gene TRBV7-6 combines with J gene TRBJ1-1; D possibly corresponds to TRBD1 (6 bases). The V end was cut by 0 bases, the J end by 3 bases, with 8 bases between. There are 14 residues in the CDR3. Germline-derived CDR1 and CDR2 are SGHVS and FNYEAQ. CDR3 sequence: CASSLAPGDTEAFF. The CDR3 nucleotides read TGTGCCAGCAGCTTAGCGCCAGGGGACACTGAAGCTTTCTTT.

The chain is built from TRBV4-1 and TRBJ2-5; possibly TRBD2 for D (5 bases). The CDR3 contains 13 residues. Trimming left V 8 bases short and J 2 bases short, with 12 bases between. Germline assignment: CDR1 MGHRA and CDR2 YSYEKL. The CDR3 sequence is CASGAGLQETQYF. DNA for the CDR3: TGCGCCAGCGGTGCGGGCCTTCAAGAGACCCAGTACTTC.

The V and J genes are TRBV19 and TRBJ2-2; 10 nucleotides match TRBD2. The V gene end was trimmed by 7 bases and the J gene end by 1 base; junction bases not matched to a gene: 12. Germline V gene data show CDR1 as LNHDA and CDR2 as SQIVND (reference sequence). This CDR3 is built from 18 residues. The CDR3 coding sequence is TGTGCCAGTACAAGGGGCTTAGCGGGGGGACAGAACACCGGGGAGCTGTTTTTT. Its translation: CASTRGLAGGQNTGELFF.

This clone was observed once. The chain recombines TRBV6-6 with TRBJ2-3; D is possibly TRBD1 (6 bases). Germline loops: CDR1 MNHNY, CDR2 SVGAGI (reference sequence). Trimming cost V 6 bases and J 2 bases, with 15 bases left between them. This CDR3 spans 15 amino acids. The CDR3 bases are TGTGCCAGCAGAAGTCCCCAGGGGCTCACAGATACGCAGTATTTT. Amino acids: CASRSPQGLTDTQYF.

This clone occurred once. The J gene is TRBJ1-6, the V gene TRBV2, with D possibly matching TRBD1 (6 bases). There are 14 residues in the CDR3. CDR1 and CDR2 from the germline V gene are SNHLY and FYNNEI. The V gene lost 6 bases and the J gene lost 12 bases, with 18 bases spanning the gap. The DNA for the CDR3 is TGTGCCAGCAGCGCAAGGACAGAATTCAGACCCCTCCACTTT. It is translated as CASSARTEFRPLHF.

The chain uses TRBV6-5 and TRBJ1-5; 8 bases align to TRBD1. V was clipped by 8 bases and J by 5 bases; unmatched bases: 11. This CDR3 region has 15 residues. From germline, CDR1 is MNHEY and CDR2 SVGAGI. The CDR3 DNA reads as TGTGCCAGCCGACCTAACCAGGGGGCCCATCAGCCCCAGCATTTT. This translates into CASRPNQGAHQPQHF.

The count of this clone is one. The CDR3, as DNA: TGTGCCAGCAGGTCGGGACTAGCGGGGAACACCGGGGAGCTGTTTTTT. Amino acids: CASRSGLAGNTGELFF. The chain has TRBV2 and TRBJ2-2, with 12 bases matching TRBD2. CDR1 SNHLY and CDR2 FYNNEI come from the germline V gene. The V and J ends lost 6 bases and 1 base, in that order; junction bases with no gene match: 3. This CDR3 is built from 16 residues.

This clone was observed a single time. The chain has TRBV12-2 and TRBJ2-1; whether TRBD1, the table's D call, matches the DNA was not checked. TRBV12-2 represents a pseudogene. The CDR3 contains 19 residues. The CDR3 DNA follows: TGTGCAAGTCGTTTGAGACAGGGTGGAAGTGTAGGGTCAAACAATGAGCAGTTCTTC. It specifies CASRLRQGGSVGSNNEQFF.

The V call is TRBV2, the J call TRBJ1-1; tentatively, D is TRBD1 (5 bases). Trimming pared 5 bases from V and 1 base from J, leaving 8 bases between. Germline-derived CDR1 and CDR2 are SNHLY and FYNNEI. The CDR3 is 13 amino acids. CDR3 region: CASSPQGNTEAFF. The CDR3 DNA follows: TGTGCCAGCAGTCCCCAGGGGAACACTGAAGCTTTCTTT. The variable domain in full, completed from reference TRBV2 and TRBJ1-1, reads EPEVTQTPSHQVTQMGQEVILRCVPISNHLYFYWYRQILGQKVEFLVSFYNNEISEKSEIFDDQFSVERPDGSNFTLKIRSTKLEDSAMYFCASSPQGNTEAFFGQGTRLTVV.

This clone was seen only once. The CDR3 region is CASSESFAFEQYF. The CDR3 nucleotides read TGTGCCAGCAGTGAGTCGTTCGCGTTCGAGCAGTACTTC. The chain couples TRBV25-1 to TRBJ2-7, with D hard to call. Germline lookup yields CDR1 MGHDK and CDR2 SYGVNS. The CDR3 extends over 13 amino acids. The V gene lost 3 bases and the J gene lost 6 bases, with 12 bases spanning the gap.

The chain's CDR3 is CASAIAGNTGELFF. The CDR3 DNA follows: TGTGCCAGCGCTATAGCGGGAAACACCGGGGAGCTGTTTTTT. V gene TRBV9 combines with J gene TRBJ2-2; TRBD2 agrees at 8 bases. The CDR3 extends over 14 amino acids. V was clipped by 7 bases and J by 2 bases; unmatched bases: 4. In germline, CDR1 is SGDLS, CDR2 YYNGEE.

The rearrangement joins TRBV7-9 to TRBJ2-7; D unresolved. The germline V gene encodes CDR1 SEHNR and CDR2 FQNEAQ (reference sequence). The CDR3 has 14 amino acids. Trimming took off 5 bases at V and 2 bases at J, with 13 bases between the two ends. The CDR3 here is CASSLEGGAYEQYF. In DNA form, the CDR3 reads TGTGCCAGCAGCCTCGAAGGCGGAGCCTACGAGCAGTACTTC.